This T cell receptor beta chain stems from a study of control samples from healthy donors and cancer patients. CDR1 is SGHNT and CDR2 is YENEEA in the germline V gene. The CDR3 has 13 amino acids. V lost 0 bases to trimming and J lost 7 bases, with 9 bases between them. Sequencing was performed with immunoSEQ multiplex PCR; in TCRdb, only in-frame clones are kept and a portion is missing. Here the sample spans 150,000 or so clones, about 95% being singletons. The chain links TRBV11-3 to TRBJ1-2; unclear D gene. The TCR comes from a man aged 60 to 75 with colorectal cancer. Sequenced input: PBMCs. The CDR3 DNA sequence: TGTGCCAGCAGCTTAGAGGACGGTACTGGCTACACCTTC. Protein product: CASSLEDGTGYTF.